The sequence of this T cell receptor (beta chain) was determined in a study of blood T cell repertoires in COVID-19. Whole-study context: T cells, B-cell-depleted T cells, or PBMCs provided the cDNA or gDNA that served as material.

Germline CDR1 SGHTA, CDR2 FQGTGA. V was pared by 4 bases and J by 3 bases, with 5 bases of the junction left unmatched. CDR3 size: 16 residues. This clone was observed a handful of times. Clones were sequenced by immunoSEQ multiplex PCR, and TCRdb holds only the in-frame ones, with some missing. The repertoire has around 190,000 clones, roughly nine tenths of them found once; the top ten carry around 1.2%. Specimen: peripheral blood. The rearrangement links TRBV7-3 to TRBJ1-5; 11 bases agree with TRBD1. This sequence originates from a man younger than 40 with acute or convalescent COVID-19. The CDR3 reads CASSSAGQGANQPQHF. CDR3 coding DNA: TGTGCCAGCAGCTCAGCCGGACAGGGGGCCAATCAGCCCCAGCATTTT. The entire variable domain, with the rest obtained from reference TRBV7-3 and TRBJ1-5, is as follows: GAGVSQTPSNKVTEKGKYVELRCDPISGHTALYWYRQSLGQGPEFLIYFQGTGAADDSGLPNDRFFAVRPEGSVSTLKIQRTERGDSAVYLCASSSAGQGANQPQHFGDGTRLSIL.